This T cell receptor (beta chain) appears in the sequencing data of a study of TIL therapy for anti-PD-1-resistant metastatic lung cancer. Study context: Progressing patients received lymphodepletion, expanded TIL infusion and IL-2. Tumors carried a median roughly 1.5 non-synonymous mutations per megabase. Study results and caveats: Treatment-naive, never-smoker and oncogene-addicted patients were overrepresented in this highly selected cohort. Infused TIL clonotypes partially replaced the baseline blood repertoire, then decayed over months.

The libraries were made with immunoSEQ v3. The repertoire was sequenced with immunoSEQ multiplex PCR; TCRdb's copy has only in-frame clones and lacks some. Of roughly 58,000 clones in the sample, roughly four fifths were seen once. Regarding time point: pre-treatment sample, taken before nivolumab and TIL therapy. Germline trimming cut 6 bases from V and 1 base from J; bases unmatched to any gene: 7. Germline V gene sequence: CDR1 MNHEY, CDR2 SMNVEV (reference sequence). The CDR3 loop spans 17 amino acids. Turning to this clone: The target antigen is unknown.

The gene calls are TRBV27 and TRBJ2-6, with TRBD1 matching over 9 bases. The source of this sequence is a person aged 25-85 years with non-small cell lung cancer. The sequencing here drew on blood, taken at baseline. The CDR3 sequence is CASSDAGTGSGANVLTF. Here the CDR3 DNA reads TGTGCCAGCAGCGACGCCGGGACAGGGTCTGGGGCCAACGTCCTGACTTTC.